A single sample is the source of the 16 T cell receptor beta chains below, sequenced in a study of CD8 T cells in cerebrospinal fluid in Alzheimer's disease (dated by TCRdb to 2018 to 2020). To prepare the library, 10x single-cell sequencing was applied. Sequencing took place on a NextSeq 550. The reads went through TCRdb reprocessing, and each CDR3 protein sequence gets one entry with no DNA. The sample's clone listing holds some 1,200 distinct CDR3 sequences. Approximately 20% of the sample comes from the top ten. Material: cerebrospinal fluid. All receptors derive from a human donor with Parkinson's disease.

The chain recombines TRBV24-1 with TRBJ1-4. This CDR3 contains 13 residues. From germline, CDR1 is KGHDR and CDR2 SFDVKD. CDR3 protein: CATSESINEKLFF.

Considering frequency, this clonotype is medium-sized. The gene calls are TRBV6-2 or TRBV6-3 and TRBJ2-1. This CDR3 is 14 amino acids long. Germline assignment: CDR1 MNHEY and CDR2 SVGEGT. The CDR3 region is CASSYTSSYNEQFF.

This clonotype ranks as medium-sized (0.01 to 0.1%) in terms of frequency. V is TRBV11-2 and J is TRBJ2-7. Germline values: CDR1 SGHAT, CDR2 FQNNGV. The CDR3 length is 16 residues. CDR3 loop: CASSLDLTGSSYEQYF.

In terms of frequency, this clonotype is medium-sized. The V gene is TRBV18, the J gene TRBJ1-5. The CDR3 runs 13 residues. Germline V CDR1 and CDR2: KGHSH, LQKENI. The CDR3 loop reads CASSPTADQPQHF.

According to its frequency, this clonotype is medium-sized. V and J are TRBV9 and TRBJ2-1; TCRdb reports TRBD1, a call that lacks DNA to check it against. The CDR3 consists of 14 residues. CDR1 and CDR2 from the germline V gene are SGDLS and YYNGEE. The CDR3 loop reads CASSAGGTRDEQFF.

This clonotype ranks as medium-sized in terms of frequency. The gene calls are TRBV7-9 and TRBJ2-3; TCRdb calls TRBD2, which cannot be checked without DNA. The CDR3 is 17 residues long. Germline V gene data show CDR1 as SEHNR and CDR2 as FQNEAQ (reference sequence). The CDR3 loop is CASSDGLAGGSTDTQYF.

This clonotype registers medium-sized (0.01 to 0.1%) by frequency. The rearrangement links TRBV9 to TRBJ2-7; no DNA is available, so the TRBD1 call from TCRdb remains unchecked. Germline CDR1 reads SGDLS; CDR2 reads YYNGEE. The CDR3 is 14 residues long. The CDR3 loop reads CASSPGQNSYEQYF.

In terms of frequency, this clonotype is medium-sized. The rearrangement links TRBV7-8 to TRBJ2-5; checking the TCRdb D call of TRBD1 is not possible without DNA. There are 16 residues in the CDR3. In germline, CDR1 is SGHVS, CDR2 FQNEAQ. CDR3 sequence reads: CASSLQSGGAEETQYF.

The chain employs TRBV28 and TRBJ2-5; TCRdb returns TRBD1, unconfirmable since there is no DNA. Per germline, CDR1 MDHEN and CDR2 SYDVKM. This CDR3 contains 15 residues. CDR3 loop: CASSSGQGGQETQYF. Combining the CDR3 with reference TRBV28 and TRBJ2-5 gives the whole variable domain DVKVTQSSRYLVKRTGEKVFLECVQDMDHENMFWYRQDPGLGLRLIYFSYDVKMKEKGDIPEGYSVSREKKERFSLILESASTNQTSMYLCASSSGQGGQETQYFGPGTRLLVL.

V usage is TRBV6-5 and J usage is TRBJ1-2. Germline CDR1 and CDR2: MNHEY and SVGAGI. The CDR3 contains 12 residues. CDR3 protein: CASKEANYGYTF.

Its frequency marks this clonotype as large. The chain employs TRBV19 and TRBJ2-7; TCRdb lists TRBD1, though no DNA is available to test this call. This CDR3 has 13 amino acids. The germline V gene encodes CDR1 LNHDA and CDR2 SQIVND (reference sequence). The chain's CDR3 is CATQDRRSYEQYF.

Judged by frequency, this clonotype is large. V gene TRBV2 combines with J gene TRBJ1-1; there is no DNA to check the TCRdb D call of TRBD1. The germline V gene encodes CDR1 SNHLY and CDR2 FYNNEI. CDR3 length: 16 residues. The CDR3: CATSRSGVTGKKEAFF.

Its frequency marks this clonotype as medium-sized. CDR3 sequence: CASSDPAGGMSTGRLFF. The chain combines TRBV2 with TRBJ2-2; as DNA is missing, the TRBD2 call by TCRdb cannot be tested. The length of the CDR3 is 17 residues. Germline V gives CDR1 SNHLY, CDR2 FYNNEI.

Judged by frequency, this clonotype is large (0.1 to 1%). The chain combines TRBV28 with TRBJ2-1; TCRdb gives TRBD1 as the D gene, but with no DNA this cannot be confirmed. The CDR3 runs 13 residues. Germline V lookup: CDR1 MDHEN, CDR2 SYDVKM. The CDR3 here is CASIDRQNNEQFF. Full variable domain (outside the CDR3, taken from reference TRBV28 and TRBJ2-1): DVKVTQSSRYLVKRTGEKVFLECVQDMDHENMFWYRQDPGLGLRLIYFSYDVKMKEKGDIPEGYSVSREKKERFSLILESASTNQTSMYLCASIDRQNNEQFFGPGTRLTVL.

V gene TRBV29-1 combines with J gene TRBJ2-7; TCRdb proposes TRBD2, but this gene call is untestable without DNA. CDR1 is SQVTM, CDR2 ANQGSEA, per germline. The CDR3 totals 13 residues. CDR3 sequence reads: CSATDGRGYEQYF.

By frequency, this clonotype is medium-sized. The chain couples TRBV14 to TRBJ2-5; TCRdb's assignment of TRBD2 cannot be checked, as there is no DNA. Germline assignment: CDR1 SGHDN and CDR2 FVKESK. This CDR3 contains 15 residues. Here the CDR3 reads CASSQGVGRQETQYF.